This T cell receptor (beta chain) is from a study of beta chain features in type 1 diabetes. Whole-study context: Cells sorted and examined across all samples totaled 107,917,701.

All of the isolated RNA was reverse transcribed, so expressed TCRB transcripts were sequenced. This table comes from immunoSEQ multiplex PCR, and its TCRdb copy is limited to in-frame clones, with some not included. The data hold about 710,000 clones, with over 13% observed a single time. As to this clone: Its antigen is not identified. Additional DNA sequences in this sample encode the identical CDR3.

CD45RO/CCR7/CD25/CD127/CD95/CD27 separated CD4+ naive, central memory, regulatory and stem cell-like memory cells by sorting. This CDR3 region has 15 residues. After removal of 4 bases from V and 1 base from J, the junction contained 5 bases not matched to a gene. Germline CDR1 is MDHEN and CDR2 is SYDVKM. Study conclusions and caveats: Moderately but significantly shorter TCRB CDR3s were found in Type 1 diabetes patients in all four CD4+ subsets.

The receptor was isolated from a man younger than 35 with type 1 diabetes. This chain uses TRBV28 with TRBJ2-7; 9 nucleotides line up with TRBD1. Specimen: naive CD4+ T cells from blood. This chain's CDR3 is CASSSPGQGSYEQYF. In nucleotides, the CDR3 is TGTGCCAGCAGTTCACCGGGACAGGGTTCCTACGAGCAGTACTTC.